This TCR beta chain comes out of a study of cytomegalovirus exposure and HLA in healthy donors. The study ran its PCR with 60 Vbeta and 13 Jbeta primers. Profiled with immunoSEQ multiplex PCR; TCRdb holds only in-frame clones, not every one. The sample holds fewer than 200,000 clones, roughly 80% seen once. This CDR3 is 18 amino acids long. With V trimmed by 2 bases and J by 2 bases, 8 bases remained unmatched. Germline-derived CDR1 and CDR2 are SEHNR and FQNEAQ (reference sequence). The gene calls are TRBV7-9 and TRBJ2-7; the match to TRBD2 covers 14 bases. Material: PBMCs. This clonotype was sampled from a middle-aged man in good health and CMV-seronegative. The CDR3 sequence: CASSLPAGTSGGPYEQYF. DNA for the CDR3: TGTGCCAGCAGCTTACCCGCCGGGACTAGCGGGGGCCCCTACGAGCAGTACTTC.